This T cell receptor (beta chain) is from a study of blood T cell repertoires in COVID-19. Whole-study context: The analysed material was cDNA or gDNA that came from T cells, B-cell-depleted T cells, or PBMCs.

The CDR3 extends over 15 amino acids. Germline assignment: CDR1 SGHRS and CDR2 YFSETQ. With 0 bases removed from V and 7 bases from J, the gap between germline ends came to 17 bases. In the original workflow: Reference gene primer amplification in the assay estimated nucleated cell counts. Clones were read by immunoSEQ multiplex PCR, and TCRdb kept only the in-frame ones, dropping some. For V, J and clone size, that table is used; D and trimming come from the DNA. The sample contains hundreds of thousands of clones, more than 85% of which appear only once. A single count supports this clone. This sequence joins TRBV5-1 and TRBJ2-7, with TRBD2 as a possible D gene (5 bases). The sequence was obtained from a man between 70 and 80 years old with acute or convalescent COVID-19. Sequencing input: peripheral blood. The CDR3 coding sequence is TGCGCCAGCAGCTTGGGGTTCGCAGGTACGGGGGAGCAGTACTTC. Translation gives CASSLGFAGTGEQYF.